The 31 T cell receptor beta chains presented below share a single source sample, sequenced in a study of blood T cell repertoires in COVID-19. This table comes from immunoSEQ multiplex PCR, and its TCRdb copy is limited to in-frame clones, with some not included. This table has about 180,000 clones, roughly four fifths appearing once. The sample comprised peripheral blood. The receptor set was obtained from a human donor in a cohort sampled during active COVID-19.

V and J are TRBV6-1 and TRBJ1-2; D unclear. Germline values: CDR1 MNHNS, CDR2 SASEGT. The CDR3 has 14 amino acids. The germline V and J ends were trimmed by 0 bases and 5 bases, with 10 bases remaining between them. CDR3 sequence reads: CASSEAVGFYGYTF. Written as DNA, the CDR3 is TGTGCCAGCAGTGAAGCGGTCGGGTTTTATGGCTACACCTTC.

This clone came up once. The genes are TRBV7-2 and TRBJ2-1, with 10 bases aligning to TRBD2. This CDR3 comprises 15 residues. J was trimmed by 2 bases and V by 5 bases; bases with no gene match: 3. CDR1 and CDR2 from the germline V gene are SGHTA and FQGNSA. The CDR3 bases are TGTGCCAGCAGCATTAGCGGGGGGCCCTACAATGAGCAGTTCTTC. Its protein product is CASSISGGPYNEQFF. Full variable domain (rest looked up from reference TRBV7-2 and TRBJ2-1): GAGVSQSPSNKVTEKGKDVELRCDPISGHTALYWYRQSLGQGLEFLIYFQGNSAPDKSGLPSDRFSAERTGGSVSTLTIQRTQQEDSAVYLCASSISGGPYNEQFFGPGTRLTVL.

In regard to this clone: Other DNA sequences in the sample encode the same CDR3. V gene TRBV6-5 combines with J gene TRBJ1-2, with TRBD1 matching over 7 bases. CDR1 MNHEY and CDR2 SVGAGI come from the germline V gene. The CDR3 has 13 residues. Germline trimming cut 6 bases from V and 4 bases from J; bases unmatched to any gene: 5. CDR3 loop: CASSPDRAYGYTF. CDR3 in DNA: TGTGCCAGCAGCCCAGACAGGGCCTATGGCTACACCTTC.

On this clone itself: The sample carries other DNA sequences with the same CDR3. The chain links TRBV5-1 to TRBJ1-2, with 8 bases aligning to TRBD1. This CDR3 contains 13 residues. J gave up 3 bases and V 5 bases, and 3 bases lay outside the gene matches. Germline V gene data show CDR1 as SGHRS and CDR2 as YFSETQ. In DNA form, the CDR3 reads TGCGCCAGCAGACCGACAGGGGACTATGGCTACACCTTC. Its translation is CASRPTGDYGYTF.

J is TRBJ2-5 and V is TRBV29-1, with 7 bases that match TRBD1. J was trimmed by 3 bases and V by 4 bases; bases with no gene match: 8. The germline gives CDR1 SQVTM, CDR2 ANQGSEA. The CDR3 contains 14 residues. CDR3 amino acids: CSVGRRQGKETQYF. The CDR3 DNA reads TGCAGCGTTGGTCGGAGACAGGGAAAAGAGACCCAGTACTTC. The full variable domain, its missing parts supplied by reference TRBV29-1 and TRBJ2-5, is SAVISQKPSRDICQRGTSLTIQCQVDSQVTMMFWYRQQPGQSLTLIATANQGSEATYESGFVIDKFPISRPNLTFSTLTVSNMSPEDSSIYLCSVGRRQGKETQYFGPGTRLLVL.

CDR3 protein: CASSLGLAGVLGEYEQYF. The CDR3 nucleotides are TGTGCCAGCAGCTTAGGGCTAGCGGGGGTTTTGGGGGAGTACGAGCAGTACTTC. The chain joins TRBV13 to TRBJ2-7, with TRBD2 identical over 10 bases. The CDR3 is 18 residues long. Germline V gene sequence: CDR1 PRHDT, CDR2 FYEKMQ (reference sequence). V was pared by 0 bases and J by 4 bases, with 12 bases of the junction left unmatched.

This rearrangement joins TRBV6-5 to TRBJ2-2; 13 positions match TRBD2. Germline CDR1 is MNHEY and CDR2 is SVGAGI. The CDR3 has 15 amino acids. The trim removed 4 bases at V and 8 bases at J, leaving 4 bases unmatched. CDR3 in amino acids: CASSSGTSGVGELFF. DNA for the CDR3: TGTGCCAGCAGTTCCGGGACTAGCGGGGTTGGGGAGCTGTTTTTT.

V is TRBV5-4 and J is TRBJ1-1; possible D gene TRBD1, 5 bases. CDR3 size: 15 residues. V was clipped by 0 bases and J by 4 bases, with 13 bases between them. Germline CDR1 and CDR2: SGHNT and YYREEE (reference sequence). The CDR3 DNA is TGTGCCAGCAGCTTGGGGACATTTCCCCTCACTGAAGCTTTCTTT. Residues: CASSLGTFPLTEAFF.

Details on this clone: The identical CDR3 is also encoded by other nucleotide sequences in the sample. The chain is built from TRBV7-3 and TRBJ2-1; D perhaps matches TRBD2 (7 bases). V shed 6 bases and J shed 0 bases, with 12 bases lying between them. CDR3 length: 15 amino acids. From germline, CDR1 is SGHTA and CDR2 FQGTGA. The chain's CDR3 is CASSPRGASYNEQFF. CDR3 in DNA: TGTGCCAGCAGTCCACGGGGGGCCTCCTACAATGAGCAGTTCTTC. The full variable domain, in which reference TRBV7-3 and TRBJ2-1 provide the parts outside the CDR3, is GAGVSQTPSNKVTEKGKYVELRCDPISGHTALYWYRQSLGQGPEFLIYFQGTGAADDSGLPNDRFFAVRPEGSVSTLKIQRTERGDSAVYLCASSPRGASYNEQFFGPGTRLTVL.

The chain couples TRBV6-5 to TRBJ2-5, with 7 bases identical to TRBD1. The length of the CDR3 is 14 residues. Per germline, CDR1 MNHEY and CDR2 SVGAGI. The V and J ends lost 11 bases and 1 base, in that order; junction bases with no gene match: 10. The CDR3 protein is CAATKDRAQETQYF. Written as DNA, the CDR3 is TGTGCCGCTACCAAAGACAGGGCCCAAGAGACCCAGTACTTC.

The chain is built from TRBV10-3 and TRBJ2-5, with 8 bases matching TRBD2. Germline CDR1 is ENHRY and CDR2 is SYGVKD. This CDR3 contains 14 residues. V lost 2 bases and J lost 3; bases outside the gene matches: 2. This CDR3 reads CAISERGGEETQYF. The DNA of the CDR3 is TGTGCCATCAGTGAGCGGGGGGGGGAAGAGACCCAGTACTTC.

This chain connects TRBV5-1 to TRBJ1-2, with TRBD1 matching over 9 bases. V lost 4 bases to trimming and J lost 7 bases; unmatched junction nucleotides: 5. The CDR3 is 13 residues long. Germline V gene data show CDR1 as SGHRS and CDR2 as YFSETQ. The CDR3 here is CASSPGQGTGYTF. The CDR3 bases are TGCGCCAGCAGCCCGGGACAGGGTACTGGCTACACCTTC.

The chain carries TRBV29-1 and TRBJ1-1; D gene uncertain. This CDR3 has 12 amino acids. V lost 6 bases and J lost 3, with 11 bases in between. Per the germline V gene, CDR1 is SQVTM and CDR2 is ANQGSEA. CDR3 in amino acids: CSVLGFDTEAFF. The CDR3 DNA reads TGCAGCGTCCTAGGCTTTGACACTGAAGCTTTCTTT.

The chain employs TRBV10-3 and TRBJ2-4, with 8 positions matching TRBD2. The CDR3 has 17 residues. J gave up 4 bases and V 2 bases, and 10 bases lay outside the gene matches. The V gene's germline CDR1 is ENHRY and CDR2 SYGVKD. DNA of the CDR3: TGTGCCATCAGTGAGCCCCTGGGTAGCGGGGATAAAAACATTCAGTACTTC. Protein: CAISEPLGSGDKNIQYF.

Here the CDR3 reads CASTLPLGQLSNTGELFF. The CDR3 DNA is TGCGCCAGCACCCTCCCCCTGGGACAGCTATCGAACACCGGGGAGCTGTTTTTT. V and J are TRBV5-1 and TRBJ2-2, with 7 bases aligning to TRBD1. J lost 0 bases, V lost 6 bases, and 14 bases had no gene match. The germline V gene encodes CDR1 SGHRS and CDR2 YFSETQ. This CDR3 comprises 18 residues. The full variable domain, its missing parts supplied by reference TRBV5-1 and TRBJ2-2, is KAGVTQTPRYLIKTRGQQVTLSCSPISGHRSVSWYQQTPGQGLQFLFEYFSETQRNKGNFPGRFSGRQFSNSRSEMNVSTLELGDSALYLCASTLPLGQLSNTGELFFGEGSRLTVL.

The sample holds a few counts of this clone. The genes are TRBV4-1 and TRBJ1-5; tentative D call: TRBD1 (5 bases). Trimming removed 0 bases at V and 6 bases at J, with 6 bases between. CDR3 length: 13 residues. The germline gives CDR1 MGHRA, CDR2 YSYEKL. The CDR3, as DNA: TGCGCCAGCAGCCAAGACAGGGCTCAGCCCCAGCATTTT. It specifies CASSQDRAQPQHF.

On this clone itself: Mismatch with germline at one junction end may stem from a read error. The chain has TRBV5-6 and TRBJ1-3, with a possible D match to TRBD1 (6 bases). This CDR3 has 14 amino acids. Germline CDR1 is SGHDT and CDR2 is YYEEEE. CDR3 coding DNA: TGTGCCAGCAGATTGGGGCTCAGGGGTGACACCATATATTTT. As protein: CASRLGLRGDTIYF.

The rearrangement links TRBV6-5 to TRBJ2-3, with 11 bases lining up with TRBD1. Germline assignment: CDR1 MNHEY and CDR2 SVGAGI. This CDR3 has 14 amino acids. J gave up 4 bases and V 11 bases, and 8 bases lay outside the gene matches. CDR3 sequence: CALGRTGGSDTQYF. In nucleotides, the CDR3 is TGTGCCCTTGGGAGGACAGGGGGCTCAGATACGCAGTATTTT.

The rearrangement joins TRBV5-6 to TRBJ2-1, with 9 bases lining up with TRBD1. The germline V gene has CDR1 SGHDT and CDR2 YYEEEE. There are 12 residues in the CDR3. V was clipped by 5 bases and J by 10 bases; unmatched bases: 4. In DNA, the CDR3 is TGTGCCAGCAGTCCGGGACAGGGAGAGCAGTTCTTC. Residues: CASSPGQGEQFF.

The count of this clone is one. The V gene is TRBV14, the J gene TRBJ2-6; possible D gene TRBD2, 5 bases. The CDR3 loop spans 17 amino acids. V lost 1 base and J 0 bases, leaving 10 bases between the germline ends. Germline V gene sequence: CDR1 SGHDN, CDR2 FVKESK. CDR3 protein: CASSQGRGYSGANVLTF. CDR3 nucleotides: TGTGCCAGCAGCCAAGGGAGAGGGTACTCTGGGGCCAACGTCCTGACTTTC.

This chain uses TRBV27 with TRBJ1-2; 9 positions agree with TRBD1. V shed 1 base and J 8 bases; nucleotides not matched to a gene: 5. Germline V gene lookup returns CDR1 MNHEY and CDR2 SMNVEV (reference sequence). This CDR3 has 14 amino acids. The CDR3 spells CASSLWTGAGGYTF. The CDR3 nucleotides are TGTGCCAGCAGTTTATGGACAGGGGCGGGGGGCTACACCTTC.

The chain uses TRBV7-2 and TRBJ2-7; tentatively, D is TRBD2 (6 bases). Germline CDR1 and CDR2: SGHTA and FQGNSA. Trimming took 8 bases from V and 2 from J, leaving 13 bases between them. The CDR3 length is 13 residues. In nucleotides, the CDR3 is TGTGCCAGCGGCGATAGCGGAGCCTACGAGCAGTACTTC. Protein sequence: CASGDSGAYEQYF.

This clone was picked up one time. The chain employs TRBV27 and TRBJ1-1, with 7 nucleotides matching TRBD1. CDR3 length: 13 residues. Per germline, CDR1 MNHEY and CDR2 SMNVEV (reference sequence). V trimming: 6 bases; J trimming: 8 bases; junction bases outside the gene matches: 9. Here the CDR3 reads CASSPTGVGEAFF. In DNA form, the CDR3 reads TGTGCCAGCAGCCCTACAGGGGTTGGGGAAGCTTTCTTT.

This chain connects TRBV27 to TRBJ2-7; tentative D call: TRBD1 (6 bases). The germline V and J ends were trimmed by 4 bases and 1 base, with 20 bases remaining between them. CDR3 length equals 17 residues. CDR1 is MNHEY, CDR2 SMNVEV, per germline (reference sequence). CDR3 residues: CASSSRRQVPPSYEQYF. The CDR3 DNA reads TGTGCCAGCAGTTCACGACGACAGGTTCCCCCATCCTACGAGCAGTACTTC.

The rearrangement uses TRBV24-1 and TRBJ2-7, with D possibly TRBD1 on 6 matching bases. This CDR3 is 17 amino acids long. With 4 bases removed from V and 3 bases from J, the gap between germline ends came to 21 bases. Germline V CDR1 and CDR2: KGHDR, SFDVKD. In DNA, the CDR3 is TGTGCCACCAGTGACCAGCAGGGGCAAAGAATAAACTACGAGCAGTACTTC. Protein sequence: CATSDQQGQRINYEQYF.

V is TRBV5-1 and J is TRBJ1-1; no clear D. The V and J ends lost 0 bases and 7 bases respectively, with 10 bases between them. In germline, CDR1 is SGHRS, CDR2 YFSETQ. This CDR3 has 13 residues. CDR3 nucleotides: TGCGCCAGCAGCTTGGTAGGCGGATATGAAGCTTTCTTT. This sequence encodes CASSLVGGYEAFF.

This clone is a singleton in its sample. The chain uses TRBV6-2 or TRBV6-3 and TRBJ2-5; weak D call: TRBD1 (5 bases). Germline assignment: CDR1 MNHEY and CDR2 SVGEGT. The CDR3 totals 14 residues. Trimming removed 3 bases at V and 0 bases at J, with 8 bases between. This chain's CDR3 is CASSYRQYQETQYF. As DNA, the CDR3 is TGTGCCAGCAGTTATAGACAGTACCAAGAGACCCAGTACTTC.

This clone was detected only once. The CDR3 spells CATSKSTASNQPQHF. CDR3 nucleotide sequence: TGTGCCACCTCTAAATCGACAGCTAGCAATCAGCCCCAGCATTTT. The chain is built from TRBV2 and TRBJ1-5, with D possibly being TRBD1 (5 bases). This CDR3 contains 15 residues. Germline V CDR1 and CDR2: SNHLY, FYNNEI. V was cut by 10 bases and J by 0 bases, with 16 bases left in between.

The V gene is TRBV5-1, the J gene TRBJ1-1, with D perhaps matching TRBD1 (6 bases). Germline-derived CDR1 and CDR2 are SGHRS and YFSETQ. Trimming removed 0 bases at V and 6 bases at J, with 12 bases between. There are 14 residues in the CDR3. CDR3 nucleotide sequence: TGCGCCAGCAGCTTGGAGGGGGGGCGGTCTGAAGCTTTCTTT. Translated: CASSLEGGRSEAFF. Full variable domain (remainder filled in from reference TRBV5-1 and TRBJ1-1): KAGVTQTPRYLIKTRGQQVTLSCSPISGHRSVSWYQQTPGQGLQFLFEYFSETQRNKGNFPGRFSGRQFSNSRSEMNVSTLELGDSALYLCASSLEGGRSEAFFGQGTRLTVV.

This rearrangement joins TRBV7-9 to TRBJ2-6, with D perhaps matching TRBD2 (5 bases). The CDR3 has 17 amino acids. V was shortened by 4 bases and J by 4 bases, with 17 bases between the two germline ends. The germline V gene has CDR1 SEHNR and CDR2 FQNEAQ (reference sequence). CDR3 protein: CASSSSRGEQGANVLTF. The CDR3 DNA is TGTGCCAGCAGCTCCTCCCGGGGAGAGCAAGGGGCCAACGTCCTGACTTTC.

The chain carries TRBV19 and TRBJ2-7; TRBD2 matches at 7 bases. The CDR3 has 14 amino acids. V lost 5 bases to trimming and J lost 6 bases; unmatched junction nucleotides: 10. The germline V gene encodes CDR1 LNHDA and CDR2 SQIVND (reference sequence). CDR3 sequence reads: CASSQNLPGGEQYF. Written as DNA, the CDR3 is TGTGCCAGTAGTCAAAACCTGCCGGGGGGCGAGCAGTACTTC.